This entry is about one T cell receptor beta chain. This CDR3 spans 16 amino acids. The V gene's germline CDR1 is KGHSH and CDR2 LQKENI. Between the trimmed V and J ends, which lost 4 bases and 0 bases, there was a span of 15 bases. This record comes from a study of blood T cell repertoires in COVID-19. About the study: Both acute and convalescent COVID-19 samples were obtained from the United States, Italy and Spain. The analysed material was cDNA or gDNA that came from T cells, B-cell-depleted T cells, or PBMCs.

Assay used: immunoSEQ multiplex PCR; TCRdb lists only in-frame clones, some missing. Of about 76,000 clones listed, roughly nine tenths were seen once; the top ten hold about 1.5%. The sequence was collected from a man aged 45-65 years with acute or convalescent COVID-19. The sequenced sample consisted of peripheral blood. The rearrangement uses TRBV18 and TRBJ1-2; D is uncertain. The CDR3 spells CASSRDMGRANYGYTF. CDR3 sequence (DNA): TGTGCCAGCTCACGAGATATGGGGAGAGCTAACTATGGCTACACCTTC.